The 26 T cell receptor beta chains below were found in one sample sequenced in a study of T cells in Graves' hyperthyroidism and ophthalmopathy. RNA transcripts provided the source from which TCR beta CDR3 regions were amplified. HTBI primers were employed in a first-round RT-PCR of the TCR CDR3. One entry per CDR3 protein results from TCRdb running MiXCR on the multiplex PCR reads. The sample shows roughly 800,000 distinct CDR3 sequences, roughly 40% of them seen only once. Sequenced: blood. Source of these receptors: a man between 18 and 35 years old with Graves' hyperthyroidism.

The rearrangement uses TRBV19 and TRBJ1-4, with D perhaps matching TRBD1 (5 bases). Germline V lookup: CDR1 LNHDA, CDR2 SQIVND (reference sequence). The CDR3 loop spans 14 amino acids. Trimming took off 7 bases at V and 6 bases at J, with 15 bases between the two ends. Here the CDR3 DNA reads TGTGCCAGTATGGAGGGGCGTGATGATGAAAAACTGTTTTTT. It yields the protein CASMEGRDDEKLFF.

Comment on this clonotype: A much larger clone sits a single nucleotide away, making a read error possible. The J gene is TRBJ2-7, the V gene TRBV10-3; D not certain. Germline V CDR1 and CDR2: ENHRY, SYGVKD. The CDR3 length is 11 residues. V was shortened by 4 bases and J by 3 bases, with 4 bases between the two germline ends. CDR3 sequence: CAISGVYEQYF. The DNA of the CDR3 is TGTGCCATCAGTGGAGTCTACGAGCAGTACTTC.

This clonotype was recorded many times. The chain carries TRBV29-1 and TRBJ1-1; 7 bases match TRBD1. The CDR3 length is 12 residues. CDR1 is SQVTM and CDR2 is ANQGSEA in the germline V gene. Trimming took 4 bases from V and 4 from J; bases not matched to a gene: 3. CDR3 residues: CSVVRGGTEAFF. The CDR3 nucleotides read TGCAGCGTTGTCAGGGGGGGCACTGAAGCTTTCTTT. Supplemented by reference TRBV29-1 and TRBJ1-1, the full variable domain reads SAVISQKPSRDICQRGTSLTIQCQVDSQVTMMFWYRQQPGQSLTLIATANQGSEATYESGFVIDKFPISRPNLTFSTLTVSNMSPEDSSIYLCSVVRGGTEAFFGQGTRLTVV.

In this sample, this clonotype turned up many times. This CDR3 is CATSKEAGLPYEQYF. The DNA of the CDR3 is TGTGCCACCAGCAAGGAAGCGGGCCTTCCCTACGAGCAGTACTTC. This rearrangement joins TRBV15 to TRBJ2-7, with D perhaps TRBD2 (6 bases). Per the germline V gene, CDR1 is LNHNV and CDR2 is YYDKDF (reference sequence). V was cut by 4 bases and J by 2 bases, with 15 bases left in between. The CDR3 is made up of 15 amino acids.

This clonotype was seen more than once but under ten times. V usage is TRBV9 and J usage is TRBJ1-2, with D maybe TRBD1 (6 bases). V lost 5 bases and J lost 7, with 21 bases in between. CDR1 is SGDLS and CDR2 is YYNGEE in the germline V gene. CDR3 size: 15 residues. The CDR3 reads CASSPESTGSSGYTF. The CDR3 region has the DNA TGTGCCAGCAGTCCTGAAAGTACAGGGTCCTCTGGCTACACCTTC. The full variable domain, its missing parts supplied by reference TRBV9 and TRBJ1-2, is DSGVTQTPKHLITATGQRVTLRCSPRSGDLSVYWYQQSLDQGLQFLIQYYNGEERAKGNILERFSAQQFPDLHSELNLSSLELGDSALYFCASSPESTGSSGYTFGSGTRLTVV.

V gene TRBV15 combines with J gene TRBJ1-6; D gene ambiguous. V was pared by 7 bases and J by 3 bases, with 7 bases between. Germline CDR1 reads LNHNV; CDR2 reads YYDKDF (reference sequence). The CDR3 length is 13 residues. The chain's CDR3 is CATTRDYNSPLHF. The CDR3, as DNA: TGTGCCACCACCCGGGACTATAATTCACCCCTCCACTTT.

The chain joins TRBV2 to TRBJ2-2; 8 nucleotides align to TRBD2. This CDR3 comprises 16 residues. J was trimmed by 1 base and V by 6 bases; bases with no gene match: 7. The germline V gene encodes CDR1 SNHLY and CDR2 FYNNEI. The CDR3 spells CASSPLGRGNTGELFF. DNA of the CDR3: TGTGCCAGCAGCCCTCTCGGGAGGGGGAACACCGGGGAGCTGTTTTTT.

This clonotype was counted at least ten times. The CDR3 loop is CATMLHFNTEAFF. Here the CDR3 DNA reads TGTGCCACCATGCTCCACTTTAACACTGAAGCTTTCTTT. The chain is built from TRBV15 and TRBJ1-1, with D uncertain. Germline V gives CDR1 LNHNV, CDR2 YYDKDF (reference sequence). Trimming left V 7 bases short and J 2 bases short, with 11 bases between. The CDR3 consists of 13 residues.

This clonotype came up a few times. The rearrangement uses TRBV19 and TRBJ1-5; TRBD1 aligns across 7 bases. The CDR3 consists of 16 residues. Germline V gene lookup returns CDR1 LNHDA and CDR2 SQIVND (reference sequence). V trimming: 5 bases; J trimming: 5 bases; junction bases outside the gene matches: 12. The CDR3 spells CASSPRGAGEDQPQHF. Here the CDR3 DNA reads TGTGCCAGTAGTCCCAGGGGGGCAGGGGAAGATCAGCCCCAGCATTTT.

This clonotype was counted between two and nine times. The genes are TRBV6-1 and TRBJ1-1, with TRBD1 identical over 7 bases. V was pared by 6 bases and J by 7 bases, with 8 bases of the junction left unmatched. This CDR3 contains 13 residues. Germline loops: CDR1 MNHNS, CDR2 SASEGT. The CDR3 reads CASSIRQGSEAFF. The CDR3 DNA reads TGTGCCAGCAGCATCCGACAGGGTAGTGAAGCTTTCTTT.

The chain uses TRBV7-9 and TRBJ1-4; D gene uncertain. Germline assignment: CDR1 SEHNR and CDR2 FQNEAQ (reference sequence). V was trimmed by 5 bases and J by 0 bases, leaving 13 bases between them. This CDR3 contains 16 residues. CDR3 amino acids: CASSRGRVSTNEKLFF. The CDR3 nucleotides read TGTGCCAGCAGCCGCGGGAGGGTGTCAACTAATGAAAAACTGTTTTTT.

The chain recombines TRBV5-1 with TRBJ1-5; TRBD1 matches 8 bases. V lost 4 bases to trimming and J lost 5 bases; unmatched junction nucleotides: 8. The CDR3 runs to 15 residues. Looked up from germline, CDR1 is SGHRS and CDR2 is YFSETQ. The CDR3 here is CASSPMGQEHQPQHF. The CDR3 DNA follows: TGCGCCAGCAGCCCAATGGGACAGGAGCATCAGCCCCAGCATTTT.

The rearrangement joins TRBV2 to TRBJ1-6; a possible D gene is TRBD1 (5 bases). In germline, CDR1 is SNHLY, CDR2 FYNNEI. V shed 6 bases and J shed 9 bases, with 21 bases lying between them. The CDR3 length is 16 residues. DNA for the CDR3: TGTGCCAGCAGGATTATGACGGGACTGCCCTTTTCACCCCTCCACTTT. Protein sequence: CASRIMTGLPFSPLHF. Complete variable domain (other parts from reference TRBV2 and TRBJ1-6): EPEVTQTPSHQVTQMGQEVILRCVPISNHLYFYWYRQILGQKVEFLVSFYNNEISEKSEIFDDQFSVERPDGSNFTLKIRSTKLEDSAMYFCASRIMTGLPFSPLHFGNGTRLTVT.

V is TRBV20-1 and J is TRBJ2-5, with 10 bases lining up with TRBD2. This CDR3 comprises 14 residues. J lost 3 bases, V lost 5 bases, and 6 bases had no gene match. CDR1 and CDR2 (germline): DFQATT, SNEGSKA (reference sequence). This CDR3 is CSASELAGEETQYF. For the CDR3, the DNA is TGCAGTGCTTCGGAGCTAGCGGGGGAAGAGACCCAGTACTTC.

V usage is TRBV2 and J usage is TRBJ2-7, with 8 bases fitting TRBD1. Germline V gene sequence: CDR1 SNHLY, CDR2 FYNNEI. The V gene end was trimmed by 5 bases and the J gene end by 6 bases; junction bases not matched to a gene: 9. The length of the CDR3 is 14 residues. The DNA for the CDR3 is TGTGCCAGCAGTCTTGGACAGGGCCCGTCCGAGCAGTACTTC. Amino acids: CASSLGQGPSEQYF.

This clonotype was recorded many times. This chain uses TRBV10-3 with TRBJ1-1; D remains unclear. The V end lost 4 bases, the J end lost 3 bases, and 12 bases lay between the germline ends. CDR1 is ENHRY and CDR2 is SYGVKD in the germline V gene. There are 14 residues in the CDR3. CDR3 region: CAISVWGEDTEAFF. The CDR3 DNA follows: TGTGCCATCAGTGTATGGGGAGAGGACACTGAAGCTTTCTTT.

The chain couples TRBV7-2 to TRBJ1-2; D call uncertain. Trimming left V 5 bases short and J 7 bases short, with 11 bases between. This CDR3 is built from 12 residues. Germline loops: CDR1 SGHTA, CDR2 FQGNSA. CDR3 loop: CASSRLGVGYTF. The CDR3 region has the DNA TGTGCCAGCAGCCGCCTCGGAGTTGGCTACACCTTC.

In this sample, this clonotype turned up many times. V gene TRBV19 combines with J gene TRBJ1-2, with TRBD1 identical over 12 bases. Trimming removed 7 bases from V and 4 bases from J; junction bases left unmatched: 7. Germline assignment: CDR1 LNHDA and CDR2 SQIVND (reference sequence). The CDR3 is made up of 15 amino acids. This CDR3 reads CASKAGTGGGYGYTF. CDR3 DNA: TGTGCCAGTAAGGCCGGGACAGGGGGCGGCTATGGCTACACCTTC.

There are a few counts of this clonotype. CDR3 bases: TGTGCCAGCAGTTACGGTCGGGGACACGAGCAGTACTTC. Protein product: CASSYGRGHEQYF. V is TRBV6-5 and J is TRBJ2-7; perhaps D is TRBD1 or TRBD2 (5 bases each). The CDR3 consists of 13 residues. V lost 2 bases and J 5 bases, leaving 10 bases between the germline ends. Germline V CDR1 and CDR2: MNHEY, SVGAGI.

There are many counts of this clonotype. The V call is TRBV7-8, the J call TRBJ2-7; 10 bases match TRBD2. J was trimmed by 0 bases and V by 4 bases; bases with no gene match: 6. Germline values: CDR1 SGHVS, CDR2 FQNEAQ. There are 16 residues in the CDR3. The CDR3 DNA follows: TGTGCCAGCAGCTCTAGCGGGGGACCCAGCTCCTACGAGCAGTACTTC. As protein: CASSSSGGPSSYEQYF.

The chain uses TRBV4-3 and TRBJ2-7, with D unclear. The CDR3 consists of 15 residues. From germline, CDR1 is LGHNA and CDR2 YSLEER. V dropped 0 bases and J dropped 6 bases, with 15 bases sitting between them. The CDR3 DNA is TGCGCCAGCAGCCAAGATCCTTCAACCAAGGGCGAGCAGTACTTC. Amino acid sequence: CASSQDPSTKGEQYF.

The chain joins TRBV4-3 to TRBJ1-5; D uncertain. Germline V CDR1 and CDR2: LGHNA, YSLEER. V was cut by 5 bases and J by 4 bases, with 15 bases left in between. The CDR3 loop spans 15 amino acids. The CDR3 region is CASSVRIGDNQPQHF. As DNA, the CDR3 is TGCGCCAGCAGCGTACGAATAGGCGATAATCAGCCCCAGCATTTT.

In this sample, this clonotype turned up a few times. V and J are TRBV12-3 or TRBV12-4 and TRBJ1-5, with 8 nucleotides matching TRBD1. This CDR3 comprises 15 residues. V trimming: 5 bases; J trimming: 5 bases; junction bases outside the gene matches: 8. Written as DNA, the CDR3 is TGTGCCAGCAGTCCATACAGGGGGTTCGATCAGCCCCAGCATTTT. Translated, it gives CASSPYRGFDQPQHF.

The table lists this clonotype with many counts. The V and J genes are TRBV15 and TRBJ2-7, with no clear D. CDR1 and CDR2 from the germline V gene are LNHNV and YYDKDF (reference sequence). V was pared by 0 bases and J by 2 bases, with 5 bases between. The CDR3 is made up of 13 amino acids. CDR3 nucleotide sequence: TGTGCCACCAGCAGAGAACTTACCTACGAGCAGTACTTC. It yields the protein CATSRELTYEQYF.

In this sample, this clonotype turned up a few times. The chain recombines TRBV2 with TRBJ1-4, with 8 bases lining up with TRBD1. The germline gives CDR1 SNHLY, CDR2 FYNNEI. CDR3 length equals 14 residues. Trimming took 4 bases from V and 6 from J; bases not matched to a gene: 4. The CDR3 sequence is CASSGDRGDEKLFF. CDR3 DNA sequence: TGTGCCAGCAGTGGAGACAGGGGTGATGAAAAACTGTTTTTT.

The chain employs TRBV20-1 and TRBJ2-7; 9 positions agree with TRBD1. From germline, CDR1 is DFQATT and CDR2 SNEGSKA (reference sequence). The CDR3 is made up of 14 amino acids. V was clipped by 5 bases and J by 2 bases; unmatched bases: 7. In nucleotides, the CDR3 is TGCAGTGCTCGACAGGGGGTTCGCGCCTACGAGCAGTACTTC. Translated, it gives CSARQGVRAYEQYF.